These 29 T cell receptor beta chains came from one sample sequenced in a study of T cells after yellow fever vaccination. TCRdb processed the 5' RACE reads anew with MiXCR; each CDR3 protein has one entry. The sample lists about 58,000 distinct CDR3 sequences; approximately 7% were seen once. Sequencing was performed on CD8+ T cells sorted from PBMCs, taken on the day of the first yellow fever vaccination. These receptors came from a man younger than 35 who received the YFV17D yellow fever vaccine.

The chain uses TRBV24-1 and TRBJ2-3; D is unclear. This CDR3 comprises 14 residues. The germline V gene encodes CDR1 KGHDR and CDR2 SFDVKD. Trimming removed 3 bases from V and 1 base from J, with 7 bases in between. CDR3 DNA sequence: TGTGCCACCAGTGATGGGGTGCGCACAGATACGCAGTATTTT. Encoded protein: CATSDGVRTDTQYF.

This clonotype was counted between two and nine times. J is TRBJ2-1 and V is TRBV12-3 or TRBV12-4, with a weak D call TRBD2 (6 bases). With 3 bases removed from V and 10 bases from J, the gap between germline ends came to 10 bases. The CDR3 length is 12 residues. CDR3 sequence: CASSFGGPEQFF. CDR3 in DNA: TGTGCCAGCAGTTTCGGGGGTCCCGAGCAGTTCTTC.

The CDR3 reads CASSSLGGAGYEQYF. In DNA, the CDR3 is TGTGCCAGCAGTTCTCTAGGGGGCGCGGGCTACGAGCAGTACTTC. This chain uses TRBV5-6 with TRBJ2-7; TRBD1 matches 7 bases. Germline trimming cut 5 bases from V and 3 bases from J; bases unmatched to any gene: 11. The CDR3 is made up of 15 amino acids. Germline assignment: CDR1 SGHDT and CDR2 YYEEEE.

The chain combines TRBV4-1 with TRBJ1-3; 8 nucleotides align to TRBD1. Germline values: CDR1 MGHRA, CDR2 YSYEKL. Trimming took 0 bases from V and 3 from J; bases not matched to a gene: 7. The CDR3 is made up of 17 amino acids. The CDR3 DNA is TGCGCCAGCAGCCAAGATACGCGGGGGACAGGTGGAAACACCATATATTTT. Encoded protein: CASSQDTRGTGGNTIYF.

The V and J genes are TRBV27 and TRBJ2-2; 12 bases are shared with TRBD2. Germline lookup yields CDR1 MNHEY and CDR2 SMNVEV (reference sequence). V gave up 3 bases and J gave up 3 bases; unmatched junction bases: 5. The CDR3 is 17 amino acids. This CDR3 is CASSFQTSGGDTGELFF. Written as DNA, the CDR3 is TGTGCCAGCAGTTTTCAGACTAGCGGGGGCGACACCGGGGAGCTGTTTTTT.

This clonotype appeared a few times. CDR3 nucleotides: TGTGCCAGCAGTGGCGCGCAGGGGAACACTGAAGCTTTCTTT. Translating it yields CASSGAQGNTEAFF. The chain couples TRBV12-3 or TRBV12-4 to TRBJ1-1; D perhaps matches TRBD1 (5 bases). The CDR3 is made up of 14 amino acids. Deletions cut 5 bases from V and 1 base from J, with 11 bases between.

The V gene is TRBV7-9, the J gene TRBJ2-7, with D possibly matching TRBD1 (5 bases). CDR1 is SEHNR and CDR2 is FQNEAQ in the germline V gene (reference sequence). V dropped 1 base and J dropped 6 bases, with 13 bases sitting between them. The length of the CDR3 is 14 residues. DNA of the CDR3: TGTGCCAGCAGCTTAGGGGGCTCAAACGGCGAGCAGTACTTC. Protein: CASSLGGSNGEQYF.

This clonotype was recorded many times. This chain connects TRBV6-2 or TRBV6-3 to TRBJ2-7; a possible D gene is TRBD1 (6 bases). This CDR3 spans 13 amino acids. Germline values: CDR1 MNHEY, CDR2 SVGEGT. The V end lost 2 bases, the J end lost 2 bases, and 7 bases lay between the germline ends. The CDR3 sequence is CASSYGQTYEQYV. CDR3 coding DNA: TGTGCCAGCAGTTACGGACAGACCTACGAGCAGTACGTC.

This clonotype was counted a few times. The chain is built from TRBV5-1 and TRBJ1-5; D remains unclear. The CDR3 consists of 13 residues. The V end was cut by 0 bases, the J end by 9 bases, with 10 bases between. The germline V gene has CDR1 SGHRS and CDR2 YFSETQ. CDR3 amino acids: CASSLAPGWPQHF. The CDR3 nucleotides are TGCGCCAGCAGCTTGGCCCCGGGTTGGCCCCAGCATTTT. Based on the CDR3 plus reference TRBV5-1 and TRBJ1-5, the full variable domain is KAGVTQTPRYLIKTRGQQVTLSCSPISGHRSVSWYQQTPGQGLQFLFEYFSETQRNKGNFPGRFSGRQFSNSRSEMNVSTLELGDSALYLCASSLAPGWPQHFGDGTRLSIL.

Only a few counts were recorded for this clonotype. The gene calls are TRBV3-1 and TRBJ2-7; a weak D match, TRBD2 (5 bases). The CDR3 spans 13 residues. V dropped 4 bases and J dropped 6 bases, with 13 bases sitting between them. Germline assignment: CDR1 LGHDT and CDR2 YNNKEL (reference sequence). CDR3 DNA: TGTGCCAGCAGCCCGTCCTCCAGCGGCGAGCAGTACGTC. It translates to CASSPSSSGEQYV.

This clonotype was recorded a few times. The CDR3: CASSLAGTLNSPLHF. In DNA form, the CDR3 reads TGCGCCAGCAGCTTGGCCGGGACGTTAAATTCACCCCTCCACTTT. The J gene is TRBJ1-6, the V gene TRBV5-1; possibly TRBD1 for D (5 bases). V was pared by 0 bases and J by 7 bases, with 11 bases between. The CDR3 is made up of 15 amino acids. Germline V gene lookup returns CDR1 SGHRS and CDR2 YFSETQ.

By proportion, this clonotype is medium-sized. The chain carries TRBV15 and TRBJ2-7; perhaps TRBD2 as D (5 bases). Germline CDR1 and CDR2: LNHNV and YYDKDF (reference sequence). Trimming removed 3 bases from V and 0 bases from J, with 12 bases in between. The CDR3 loop spans 15 amino acids. This CDR3 reads CATSRDSLTSYEQYF. CDR3 DNA: TGTGCCACCAGCAGGGACTCCCTGACCTCCTACGAGCAGTACTTC. Together with reference TRBV15 and TRBJ2-7, the CDR3 gives the full variable domain: DAMVIQNPRYQVTQFGKPVTLSCSQTLNHNVMYWYQQKSSQAPKLLFHYYDKDFNNEADTPDNFQSRRPNTSFCFLDIRSPGLGDTAMYLCATSRDSLTSYEQYFGPGTRLTVT.

This clonotype occurred many times. The V call is TRBV20-1, the J call TRBJ2-3, with D unclear. V lost 3 bases and J lost 1, with 11 bases in between. The CDR3 length is 14 residues. Germline CDR1 reads DFQATT; CDR2 reads SNEGSKA (reference sequence). The DNA for the CDR3 is TGCAGTGCTAGGTACTCCTTGGGCACAGATACGCAGTATTTT. It translates to CSARYSLGTDTQYF.

This clonotype was picked up many times. The J gene is TRBJ1-1, the V gene TRBV27; D remains unclear. V was clipped by 6 bases and J by 5 bases, with 7 bases between them. This CDR3 is built from 11 residues. The germline CDR1 and CDR2 sequences are MNHEY and SMNVEV (reference sequence). In nucleotides, the CDR3 is TGTGCCAGCAGGCGAAATACTGAAGCTTTCTTT. This codes for CASRRNTEAFF.

This clonotype was detected only a few times. The chain joins TRBV5-6 to TRBJ2-5; 9 nucleotides match TRBD2. The V and J ends lost 0 bases and 1 base, in that order; junction bases with no gene match: 4. In germline, CDR1 is SGHDT, CDR2 YYEEEE. The CDR3 totals 16 residues. The CDR3 protein is CASSLASGIPQETQYF. The CDR3 nucleotides are TGTGCCAGCAGCTTGGCTAGCGGGATTCCCCAAGAGACCCAGTACTTC.

This clonotype was recorded at least ten times. CDR3 sequence (DNA): TGTGCCAGCAGTTATTCGGCTAGCGGGGGTTCCATCACAGATACGCAGTATTTT. It yields the protein CASSYSASGGSITDTQYF. The chain links TRBV6-2 or TRBV6-3 to TRBJ2-3; the match to TRBD2 covers 10 bases. The junction had 11 bases not matched to a gene; V was cut back by 3 bases and J by 2 bases. Germline V gene sequence: CDR1 MNHEY, CDR2 SVGEGT. The CDR3 is made up of 18 amino acids.

The chain uses TRBV7-2 and TRBJ2-5, with 8 bases matching TRBD2. The V segment lost 4 bases and the J segment 5 bases; nucleotides outside the gene matches: 9. This CDR3 has 15 residues. Per germline, CDR1 SGHTA and CDR2 FQGNSA. The CDR3 here is CASSSPGGPGETQYF. The CDR3 DNA reads as TGTGCCAGCAGCTCCCCGGGGGGGCCAGGGGAGACCCAGTACTTC.

The genes are TRBV27 and TRBJ2-3; D tentatively fits TRBD1 or TRBD2 (6 bases each). The CDR3 covers 14 residues. Germline V gives CDR1 MNHEY, CDR2 SMNVEV (reference sequence). Trimming removed 3 bases at V and 5 bases at J, with 12 bases between. CDR3: CASSFSGARDTQYF. The CDR3 DNA reads TGTGCCAGCAGTTTTTCGGGGGCACGAGATACGCAGTATTTT.

The chain uses TRBV6-2 or TRBV6-3 and TRBJ2-3; D call uncertain. Germline assignment: CDR1 MNHEY and CDR2 SVGEGT. This CDR3 has 17 residues. V lost 0 bases to trimming and J lost 6 bases, with 19 bases between them. CDR3 sequence (DNA): TGTGCCAGCAGTTACTCGAGTCCTGACGATCGGGCGGATACGCAGTATTTT. It codes for CASSYSSPDDRADTQYF.

This clonotype has a count of ten or more. The gene calls are TRBV12-3 or TRBV12-4 and TRBJ2-4; tentatively, D is TRBD2 (6 bases). The CDR3 consists of 15 residues. Trimming shortened V by 3 bases and J by 1 base, and 10 bases separated the two germline ends. CDR3: CASSLGGGAKNIQYF. The CDR3 nucleotides are TGTGCCAGCAGTTTGGGAGGAGGGGCCAAAAACATTCAGTACTTC.

This clonotype came up many times. This chain links TRBV4-3 with TRBJ1-2; D remains unclear. CDR3 length equals 14 residues. Germline lookup yields CDR1 LGHNA and CDR2 YSLEER. V gave up 0 bases and J gave up 8 bases, with 13 bases separating them. CDR3 coding DNA: TGCGCCAGCAGCCAAGATCCCCCCAAGATGGGCTACACCTTC. Encoded protein: CASSQDPPKMGYTF.

Ten or more counts support this clonotype. The chain links TRBV27 to TRBJ2-1, with 7 bases identical to TRBD1. CDR1 and CDR2 (germline): MNHEY, SMNVEV (reference sequence). The ends lost 0 bases at V and 10 bases at J; junction bases unmatched: 9. The length of the CDR3 is 15 residues. The CDR3: CASSLSGTERQEQFF. DNA of the CDR3: TGTGCCAGCAGTTTATCAGGGACAGAACGACAGGAGCAGTTCTTC.

This sequence joins TRBV6-1 and TRBJ1-1, with 9 nucleotides matching TRBD1. In germline, CDR1 is MNHNS, CDR2 SASEGT. This CDR3 contains 18 residues. Germline trimming cut 8 bases from V and 0 bases from J; bases unmatched to any gene: 16. CDR3 nucleotide sequence: TGTGCCAGCGGATCATATCTGGGACAGGGCTACTTGAACACTGAAGCTTTCTTT. Its translation: CASGSYLGQGYLNTEAFF.

J is TRBJ2-3 and V is TRBV4-2, with D perhaps TRBD1 or TRBD2 (6 bases each). There are 14 residues in the CDR3. Germline CDR1 reads LGHNA; CDR2 reads YNFKEQ. Trimming took 5 bases from V and 4 from J, leaving 13 bases between them. The CDR3 sequence is CASSDGGLADTQYF. The CDR3 DNA reads as TGTGCCAGCAGCGACGGGGGCCTCGCAGATACGCAGTATTTT.

This clonotype was observed at least ten times. This chain links TRBV15 with TRBJ2-4; D possibly matches TRBD1 or TRBD2 (5 bases each). Trimming pared 3 bases from V and 0 bases from J, leaving 12 bases between. The CDR3 consists of 16 residues. Germline V gene sequence: CDR1 LNHNV, CDR2 YYDKDF (reference sequence). DNA of the CDR3: TGTGCCACCAGCAGGACCCGGGACCGAGCCAAAAACATTCAGTACTTC. It encodes CATSRTRDRAKNIQYF.

The chain employs TRBV5-1 and TRBJ1-1; 8 positions agree with TRBD1. CDR1 and CDR2 (germline): SGHRS, YFSETQ. V shed 4 bases and J 0 bases; nucleotides not matched to a gene: 8. The CDR3 spans 16 residues. The CDR3 region has the DNA TGCGCCAGCAGCGACCCCAGGGGGCCAATGAACACTGAAGCTTTCTTT. This sequence encodes CASSDPRGPMNTEAFF.

This clonotype showed up many times. The chain couples TRBV5-6 to TRBJ2-1; maybe TRBD1 (6 bases). This CDR3 is 14 amino acids long. Germline V CDR1 and CDR2: SGHDT, YYEEEE. Between the trimmed V and J ends, which lost 5 bases and 8 bases, there was a span of 17 bases. CDR3 sequence: CASSSWTALYEQFF. In nucleotides, the CDR3 is TGTGCCAGCAGTTCCTGGACAGCCCTTTATGAGCAGTTCTTC.

The rearrangement joins TRBV11-2 to TRBJ2-1; no definite D call. The CDR3 contains 11 residues. V lost 5 bases, J lost 8 bases, and 7 bases lay in between. Germline loops: CDR1 SGHAT, CDR2 FQNNGV. CDR3 DNA: TGTGCCAGCAGCGCTAGTTATGAGCAGTTCTTC. It codes for CASSASYEQFF.

This clonotype appeared many times. In nucleotides, the CDR3 is TGCGCCAGCAGCTTGGTCGGGACAGGGCCCTACGAGCAGTACTTC. It translates to CASSLVGTGPYEQYF. The J gene is TRBJ2-7, the V gene TRBV5-1; TRBD1 aligns across 9 bases. The CDR3 is 15 residues long. Germline-derived CDR1 and CDR2 are SGHRS and YFSETQ. The V gene end was trimmed by 0 bases and the J gene end by 2 bases; junction bases not matched to a gene: 3. Full variable domain (rest looked up from reference TRBV5-1 and TRBJ2-7): KAGVTQTPRYLIKTRGQQVTLSCSPISGHRSVSWYQQTPGQGLQFLFEYFSETQRNKGNFPGRFSGRQFSNSRSEMNVSTLELGDSALYLCASSLVGTGPYEQYFGPGTRLTVT.